The 21 T cell receptor beta chains below all came from one sample that was sequenced in a study of post-analysis software for immune sequencing data. Regarding the study as a whole: Among 4 or 5 TRBV segments more frequent in patients than controls were TRBV5-6, TRBV5-1 and TRBV20-1.

No antigens are known for them. cDNA libraries of TCR beta carried unique molecular identifiers. TCRdb itself ran the PCR reads through MiXCR, one entry per CDR3 protein. The sample records about 400,000 distinct CDR3 sequences, around a third being singletons. The material sequenced was blood. These receptors were taken from a girl aged 5-17 years with multiple sclerosis.

The V call is TRBV6-6, the J call TRBJ1-1; TRBD1 might be the D (5 bases). Trimming left V 2 bases short and J 1 base short, with 14 bases between. Germline V gives CDR1 MNHNY, CDR2 SVGAGI (reference sequence). The CDR3 has 16 residues. The CDR3 spells CASSYPPWGRNTEAFF. CDR3 nucleotides: TGTGCCAGCAGTTACCCTCCCTGGGGCAGGAACACTGAAGCTTTCTTT.

This clonotype has a handful of counts. The CDR3 nucleotides read TGTGCCAGCAGTTACGGGTTCCAAGGGGCTGAAAACTATGGCTACACCTTC. Its protein is CASSYGFQGAENYGYTF. This chain connects TRBV6-5 to TRBJ1-2; the D gene is possibly TRBD1 (5 bases). This CDR3 comprises 17 residues. Trimming took 2 bases from V and 2 from J, leaving 18 bases between them. Germline V gives CDR1 MNHEY, CDR2 SVGAGI.

The V and J genes are TRBV13 and TRBJ1-1; tentative D call: TRBD1 (6 bases). The CDR3 contains 16 residues. Trimming took 0 bases from V and 1 from J, leaving 12 bases between them. Germline CDR1 is PRHDT and CDR2 is FYEKMQ (reference sequence). The CDR3 DNA sequence: TGTGCCAGCAGCTTAGGGGACAGAGGAGGGAACACTGAAGCTTTCTTT. It is translated as CASSLGDRGGNTEAFF.

The chain recombines TRBV21-1 with TRBJ1-1. TRBV21-1 is flagged as a pseudogene. This CDR3 is built from 10 residues. The CDR3 nucleotides read TGTGCCAGCATCCGAAAGGACCCTTTCTTT. This encodes CASIRKDPFF.

The chain recombines TRBV5-6 with TRBJ2-1; 9 bases agree with TRBD1. CDR3 size: 15 residues. Losses at the gene ends were 3 bases for V and 7 bases for J; bases not matched to a gene: 8. Germline-derived CDR1 and CDR2 are SGHDT and YYEEEE. The CDR3 DNA is TGTGCCAGCAGCTCGTGGGACAGGGAGAGGAATGAGCAGTTCTTC. Its translation is CASSSWDRERNEQFF. Filled out from reference TRBV5-6 and TRBJ2-1, the complete variable domain reads DAGVTQSPTHLIKTRGQQVTLRCSPKSGHDTVSWYQQALGQGPQFIFQYYEEEERQRGNFPDRFSGHQFPNYSSELNVNALLLGDSALYLCASSSWDRERNEQFFGPGTRLTVL.

This clonotype was detected a few times. A much larger clone is a single base away; this may be a read error. The V and J genes are TRBV7-2 and TRBJ2-1, with D tentatively TRBD2 (6 bases). CDR1 is SGHTA and CDR2 is FQGNSA in the germline V gene. V was cut by 3 bases and J by 10 bases, with 10 bases left in between. The CDR3 totals 12 residues. CDR3 protein: CASSFSGAEQFF. The CDR3 coding sequence is TGTGCCAGCAGCTTCTCGGGAGCGGAGCAGTTCTTC.

The chain links TRBV7-8 to TRBJ2-7; D is perhaps TRBD1 or TRBD2 (5 bases each). From germline, CDR1 is SGHVS and CDR2 FQNEAQ. The CDR3 totals 15 residues. The V gene lost 4 bases and the J gene lost 0 bases, with 13 bases spanning the gap. DNA of the CDR3: TGTGCCAGCAGCTCCGTGGGGGATTTCTCCTACGAGCAGTACTTC. Amino acid sequence: CASSSVGDFSYEQYF.

CDR3 bases: TGCAGTGCCCCCAGGGGCAGCTCCTATGAAAAACTGTTTTTT. This codes for CSAPRGSSYEKLFF. V gene TRBV20-1 combines with J gene TRBJ1-4, with a possible D match to TRBD1 (6 bases). CDR1 and CDR2 (germline): DFQATT, SNEGSKA (reference sequence). V lost 6 bases and J lost 6, with 17 bases in between. This CDR3 has 14 amino acids.

J is TRBJ2-5 and V is TRBV10-3; 11 bases map to TRBD2. The CDR3 spans 15 residues. In germline, CDR1 is ENHRY, CDR2 SYGVKD. The J segment lost 5 bases and the V segment lost 6 bases, leaving 8 bases of the junction unmatched. CDR3 DNA sequence: TGTGCCATCAGCCGTAGCGGGGGGGCAGGGGAGACCCAGTACTTC. It codes for CAISRSGGAGETQYF.

This clonotype was counted between two and nine times. At one end, the junction sequence differs from germline, possibly due to a read error. The CDR3 here is CASGQDPRRTGGIYNEQFF. DNA of the CDR3: TGTGCCAGCGGCCAAGATCCCCGGAGGACAGGGGGAATCTACAATGAGCAGTTCTTC. The chain employs TRBV14 and TRBJ2-1; TRBD1 matches at 10 bases. Germline lookup yields CDR1 SGHDN and CDR2 FVKESK. The CDR3 consists of 19 residues. The complete variable domain, with remaining parts taken from reference TRBV14 and TRBJ2-1, reads EAGVTQFPSHSVIEKGQTVTLRCDPISGHDNLYWYRRVMGKEIKFLLHFVKESKQDESGMPNNRFLAERTGGTYSTLKVQPAELEDSGVYFCASGQDPRRTGGIYNEQFFGPGTRLTVL.

The genes are TRBV6-5 and TRBJ2-1, with 10 bases matching TRBD2. J lost 4 bases, V lost 2 bases, and 14 bases had no gene match. CDR1 is MNHEY, CDR2 SVGAGI, per germline. The length of the CDR3 is 19 residues. Written as DNA, the CDR3 is TGTGCCAGCAGTTACGATAGCGGGGGGCTCTTTGTCGCGTACAATGAGCAGTTCTTC. It translates to CASSYDSGGLFVAYNEQFF.

The genes are TRBV4-1 and TRBJ2-5; no clear D. The CDR3 has 14 amino acids. V lost 0 bases and J 5 bases, leaving 10 bases between the germline ends. The V gene's germline CDR1 is MGHRA and CDR2 YSYEKL. As DNA, the CDR3 is TGCGCCAGCAGCCAAGACGGCTTTCCGGAGACCCAGTACTTC. Amino acid sequence: CASSQDGFPETQYF.

The genes are TRBV9 and TRBJ2-2; unclear D gene. Germline CDR1 and CDR2: SGDLS and YYNGEE. Trimming left V 0 bases short and J 2 bases short, with 14 bases between. CDR3 size: 17 residues. The CDR3 sequence is CASSVDPPPYNTGELFF. The CDR3 DNA is TGTGCCAGCAGCGTAGACCCGCCTCCGTACAACACCGGGGAGCTGTTTTTT.

This clonotype has a handful of counts. The chain carries TRBV6-5 and TRBJ2-3; D uncertain. The CDR3 is 14 residues long. Between the trimmed V and J ends, which lost 6 bases and 2 bases, there was a span of 12 bases. Looked up from germline, CDR1 is MNHEY and CDR2 is SVGAGI. The CDR3 DNA reads as TGTGCCAGCAGCCAATCCCCAGACACAGATACGCAGTATTTT. Amino acids: CASSQSPDTDTQYF.

This clonotype was seen a few times. This sequence joins TRBV4-1 and TRBJ1-4; D gene uncertain. Trimming removed 4 bases at V and 8 bases at J, with 8 bases between. Germline V gene lookup returns CDR1 MGHRA and CDR2 YSYEKL. The length of the CDR3 is 12 residues. CDR3 sequence: CASSPPGEKLFF. The CDR3 DNA follows: TGCGCCAGCAGCCCCCCCGGAGAAAAACTGTTTTTT.

This clonotype turned up a few times. V is TRBV20-1 and J is TRBJ1-2; D is perhaps TRBD1 (6 bases). The CDR3 contains 14 residues. Germline CDR1 and CDR2: DFQATT and SNEGSKA (reference sequence). Deletions cut 1 base from V and 3 bases from J, with 12 bases between. CDR3 coding DNA: TGCAGTGCTAGAGCAGGGGCCGCTGACTATGGCTACACCTTC. It specifies CSARAGAADYGYTF.

The V gene is TRBV6-5, the J gene TRBJ1-1, with D unresolved. V gave up 3 bases and J gave up 6 bases, with 5 bases separating them. The CDR3 is made up of 11 amino acids. Germline V gene sequence: CDR1 MNHEY, CDR2 SVGAGI. CDR3 sequence (DNA): TGTGCCAGCAGTTATCTCTCTGAAGCTTTCTTT. It specifies CASSYLSEAFF.

The chain is built from TRBV7-9 and TRBJ1-6; the D is unclear. Trimming took off 5 bases at V and 6 bases at J, with 11 bases between the two ends. The germline V gene encodes CDR1 SEHNR and CDR2 FQNEAQ (reference sequence). The CDR3 spans 14 residues. The CDR3 DNA reads TGTGCCAGCAGCCCACTTGGGGTTAATTCACCCCTCCACTTT. Translating gives CASSPLGVNSPLHF.

This clonotype was observed a handful of times. The chain employs TRBV29-1 and TRBJ2-3; TRBD1 matches at 7 bases. V lost 7 bases to trimming and J lost 2 bases; unmatched junction nucleotides: 12. The CDR3 totals 15 residues. Per germline, CDR1 SQVTM and CDR2 ANQGSEA. The CDR3 nucleotides read TGCAGCGCCCTGGGGGACAGAAGATCCACAGATACGCAGTATTTT. Amino acids: CSALGDRRSTDTQYF.

This clonotype has a handful of counts. This chain uses TRBV6-5 with TRBJ2-5; D might be TRBD1 (6 bases). Trimming removed 5 bases from V and 3 bases from J, with 16 bases in between. The length of the CDR3 is 15 residues. Germline V gene data show CDR1 as MNHEY and CDR2 as SVGAGI. CDR3 sequence reads: CASSPDWTDKETQYF. The DNA for the CDR3 is TGTGCCAGCAGTCCCGACTGGACAGACAAAGAGACCCAGTACTTC.

As concerns this clonotype: One junction end does not reproduce the germline sequence, and a read error may be involved. The chain combines TRBV12-3 or TRBV12-4 with TRBJ2-7; 11 nucleotides line up with TRBD2. There are 14 residues in the CDR3. CDR3 in DNA: TGTGCCAGCAGCACTAGCGGGAGAACCTACGAGGAGTACTTC. Amino acid sequence: CASSTSGRTYEEYF.